These 6 T cell receptor beta chains were sequenced from one sample in a study of blood T cell repertoires in COVID-19. Profiled with immunoSEQ multiplex PCR; TCRdb holds only in-frame clones, not every one. This sample carries under 500,000 clones, more than 85% of them seen once, and the ten largest clones take 4.3%. Material: peripheral blood. These receptors came from a young woman with acute or convalescent COVID-19.

The CDR3, as DNA: TGTGCCTGGAGTCGGGGAGGTTACAATGAGCAGTTCTTC. This gives the protein CAWSRGGYNEQFF. The J gene is TRBJ2-1, the V gene TRBV30; TRBD2 is a possible D gene (6 bases). Germline lookup yields CDR1 GTSNPN and CDR2 SVGIG (reference sequence). CDR3 length: 13 amino acids. Between the trimmed V and J ends, which lost 2 bases and 4 bases, there was a span of 9 bases.

This clone has only a few counts. The sample has other DNA sequences that encode this CDR3 too. J is TRBJ2-7 and V is TRBV9; the match to TRBD1 covers 8 bases. CDR3 length: 14 residues. Germline V gene sequence: CDR1 SGDLS, CDR2 YYNGEE. Losses at the gene ends were 0 bases for V and 4 bases for J; bases not matched to a gene: 3. In nucleotides, the CDR3 is TGTGCCAGCAGCGTAGGAGGACAGGGTTACGAGCAGTACTTC. Amino acid sequence: CASSVGGQGYEQYF.

This chain uses TRBV2 with TRBJ2-7, with 7 bases lining up with TRBD1. The germline gives CDR1 SNHLY, CDR2 FYNNEI. The CDR3 has 14 amino acids. After removal of 8 bases from V and 1 base from J, the junction contained 8 bases not matched to a gene. The chain's CDR3 is CASGRQGSSYEQYF. In DNA form, the CDR3 reads TGTGCCAGCGGCAGACAGGGATCTTCCTACGAGCAGTACTTC.

The CDR3 protein is CASRRGQGQETQYF. CDR3 bases: TGTGCCAGCAGACGGGGACAGGGCCAAGAGACCCAGTACTTC. V usage is TRBV6-5 and J usage is TRBJ2-5; 9 bases match TRBD1. The CDR3 consists of 14 residues. The V gene end was trimmed by 6 bases and the J gene end by 1 base; junction bases not matched to a gene: 3. Germline V lookup: CDR1 MNHEY, CDR2 SVGAGI.

The chain joins TRBV29-1 to TRBJ2-1, with 8 nucleotides matching TRBD1. The germline CDR1 and CDR2 sequences are SQVTM and ANQGSEA. The CDR3 is 15 amino acids. V dropped 0 bases and J dropped 4; count of bases not matched to a gene: 5. The CDR3 nucleotides read TGCAGCGTTGAAGATTCGGGGACAGGTTACAATGAGCAGTTCTTC. Amino acid sequence: CSVEDSGTGYNEQFF.

The chain recombines TRBV5-1 with TRBJ2-5; 8 bases align to TRBD1. The germline V gene encodes CDR1 SGHRS and CDR2 YFSETQ. J gave up 5 bases and V 4 bases, and 10 bases lay outside the gene matches. The CDR3 consists of 15 residues. CDR3: CASSTTDRVEETQYF. The CDR3 nucleotides are TGCGCCAGCAGCACGACGGACAGGGTGGAGGAGACCCAGTACTTC.